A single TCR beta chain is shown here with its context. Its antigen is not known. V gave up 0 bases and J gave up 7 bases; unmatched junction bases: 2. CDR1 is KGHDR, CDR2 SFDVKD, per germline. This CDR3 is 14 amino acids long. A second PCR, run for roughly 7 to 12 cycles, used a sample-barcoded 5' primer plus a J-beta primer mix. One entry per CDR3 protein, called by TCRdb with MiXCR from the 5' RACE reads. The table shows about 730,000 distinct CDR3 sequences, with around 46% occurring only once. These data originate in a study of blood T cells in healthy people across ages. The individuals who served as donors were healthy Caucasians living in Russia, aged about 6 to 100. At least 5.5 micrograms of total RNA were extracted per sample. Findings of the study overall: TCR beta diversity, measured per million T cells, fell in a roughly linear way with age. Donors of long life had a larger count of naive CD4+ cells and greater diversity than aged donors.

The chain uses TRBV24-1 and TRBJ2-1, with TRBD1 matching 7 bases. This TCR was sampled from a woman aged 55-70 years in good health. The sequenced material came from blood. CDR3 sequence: CATSDLGTVNEQFF. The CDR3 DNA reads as TGTGCCACCAGTGATTTGGGGACAGTTAATGAGCAGTTCTTC.